This T cell receptor beta chain was sequenced in a study of T cell repertoires in cytomegalovirus infection. Notes on the study in general: Pooled public TCR beta family frequency picked out CMV carriers with the relevant HLA. HLA-C-restricted TCR beta clonotypes specific for CMV led the ex vivo response.

Germline lookup yields CDR1 SGHTA and CDR2 FQGNSA. Deletions cut 5 bases from V and 2 bases from J, with 15 bases between. This CDR3 is 15 amino acids long. This clonotype was seen ten or more times. Its antigen remains unknown. Each CDR3 protein gets one entry after TCRdb re-called the reads with MiXCR. Of about 300,000 distinct CDR3 sequences listed, 8% to 10% are singletons. This TCR derives from a human donor in good health (CMV status not recorded). Some clones in this sample may be carry-over from other donors' samples. The specimen sequenced was PBMCs. The rearrangement joins TRBV7-2 to TRBJ1-2, with D perhaps matching TRBD1 (5 bases). DNA for the CDR3: TGTGCCAGCAGCAAAAAAGCAGGGATGAACTATGGCTACACCTTC. Amino acids: CASSKKAGMNYGYTF.